The next 22 T cell receptor beta chains were all read from a single sample in a study of T cell responses to AZD1222 COVID-19 vaccine. Produced via immunoSEQ multiplex PCR; TCRdb's table is partial and in-frame only. The data hold around 100,000 clones, with around 86% observed a single time. Sequencing was performed on peripheral blood, taken on day 0 of AZD1222 vaccination. These receptors all stem from an adult in good health.

The chain links TRBV7-9 to TRBJ2-1, with 9 bases that match TRBD2. With 5 bases clipped from V and 0 bases from J, the junction kept 8 bases outside the gene matches. Germline V gene sequence: CDR1 SEHNR, CDR2 FQNEAQ (reference sequence). This CDR3 is built from 17 residues. CDR3 sequence (DNA): TGTGCCAGCAGCCTACCGAGACTAGCGGCCTCCTACAATGAGCAGTTCTTC. This codes for CASSLPRLAASYNEQFF.

V usage is TRBV30 and J usage is TRBJ2-2; 10 positions agree with TRBD2. J gave up 4 bases and V 0 bases, and 17 bases lay outside the gene matches. The CDR3 is 20 amino acids. CDR1 GTSNPN and CDR2 SVGIG come from the germline V gene (reference sequence). CDR3 loop: CAWSVRMTLAGAAGTGELFF. The CDR3 nucleotides read TGTGCCTGGAGTGTACGCATGACGCTAGCGGGGGCGGCGGGCACCGGGGAGCTGTTTTTT. The whole variable domain, remainder taken from reference TRBV30 and TRBJ2-2, is SQTIHQWPATLVQPVGSPLSLECTVEGTSNPNLYWYRQAAGRGLQLLFYSVGIGQISSEVPQNLSASRPQDRQFILSSKKLLLSDSGFYLCAWSVRMTLAGAAGTGELFFGEGSRLTVL.

The chain is built from TRBV4-3 and TRBJ2-1, with 8 bases aligning to TRBD2. This CDR3 contains 14 residues. CDR1 is LGHNA and CDR2 is YSLEER in the germline V gene. Unmatched junction bases numbered 3, after V lost 1 base and J lost 7 bases. The CDR3 DNA reads TGCGCCAGCAGCCAAGCGGGGGGGCGGAATGAGCAGTTCTTC. Protein: CASSQAGGRNEQFF.

CDR3 coding DNA: TGTGCCAGCAGCAAGGGGACAGGGGGCGCCGAGACCCAGTACTTC. This gives the protein CASSKGTGGAETQYF. The V call is TRBV7-9, the J call TRBJ2-5; the match to TRBD1 covers 12 bases. The germline V gene encodes CDR1 SEHNR and CDR2 FQNEAQ (reference sequence). J lost 5 bases, V lost 5 bases, and 6 bases had no gene match. The length of the CDR3 is 15 residues.

This clone was counted once. The chain joins TRBV7-9 to TRBJ2-1; D might be TRBD2 (5 bases). Trimming took 4 bases from V and 8 from J, leaving 12 bases between them. Germline lookup yields CDR1 SEHNR and CDR2 FQNEAQ (reference sequence). CDR3 length: 13 amino acids. This CDR3 is CASSSQSGDEQFF. The CDR3 DNA reads as TGTGCCAGCAGCTCCCAGTCCGGGGATGAGCAGTTCTTC.

The table lists this clone with a count of one. Here the CDR3 reads CASSLGLAGNLGAGELFF. For the CDR3, the DNA is TGCGCCAGCAGCTTGGGACTAGCGGGAAATCTGGGCGCCGGGGAGCTGTTTTTT. The chain is built from TRBV5-1 and TRBJ2-2, with 11 bases aligning to TRBD2. Germline values: CDR1 SGHRS, CDR2 YFSETQ. CDR3 length: 18 residues. Unmatched junction bases numbered 10, after V lost 0 bases and J lost 6 bases.

In this sample, this clone turned up a few times. The V gene is TRBV19, the J gene TRBJ2-3; D remains unclear. The CDR3 length is 13 residues. Germline CDR1 reads LNHDA; CDR2 reads SQIVND (reference sequence). The V and J ends lost 10 bases and 2 bases respectively, with 13 bases between them. This chain's CDR3 is CATSRANTDTQYF. The CDR3 DNA reads as TGTGCCACCTCACGGGCCAACACAGATACGCAGTATTTT.

This clone was recorded once. V is TRBV7-2 and J is TRBJ2-6; TRBD1 aligns across 8 bases. V was clipped by 5 bases and J by 0 bases; unmatched bases: 6. Germline loops: CDR1 SGHTA, CDR2 FQGNSA. The CDR3 contains 17 residues. CDR3 amino acids: CASSKRQGISGANVLTF. The CDR3 DNA reads TGTGCCAGCAGCAAAAGACAGGGGATCTCTGGGGCCAACGTCCTGACTTTC.

As DNA, the CDR3 is TGTGCCAGCAGTTTAGTGGGACAGGGGGCCTACGAGCAGTACTTC. Its protein product is CASSLVGQGAYEQYF. The rearrangement joins TRBV27 to TRBJ2-7, with 11 bases identical to TRBD1. The trim removed 2 bases at V and 2 bases at J, leaving 2 bases unmatched. This CDR3 contains 15 residues. Germline loops: CDR1 MNHEY, CDR2 SMNVEV (reference sequence).

This clone was found a few times. The rearrangement joins TRBV30 to TRBJ1-5; the match to TRBD1 covers 7 bases. The CDR3 runs 14 residues. Unmatched junction bases numbered 6, after V lost 3 bases and J lost 4 bases. Germline V gives CDR1 GTSNPN, CDR2 SVGIG (reference sequence). The CDR3 DNA sequence: TGTGCCTGGAGCCAAGGGGGCAGGAATCAGCCCCAGCATTTT. Its translation: CAWSQGGRNQPQHF.

The rearrangement joins TRBV27 to TRBJ1-1; D is unresolved. Per germline, CDR1 MNHEY and CDR2 SMNVEV (reference sequence). The CDR3 is made up of 12 amino acids. With 7 bases removed from V and 4 bases from J, the gap between germline ends came to 10 bases. This chain's CDR3 is CASKVGSTEAFF. In DNA, the CDR3 is TGTGCCAGCAAGGTGGGCAGCACTGAAGCTTTCTTT.

The gene calls are TRBV28 and TRBJ1-1; weak D call: TRBD1 (5 bases). The ends were cut back, 8 bases at V and 0 bases at J, with 13 bases in the middle. The CDR3 is 14 residues long. From germline, CDR1 is MDHEN and CDR2 SYDVKM. CDR3 sequence (DNA): TGTGCCAGCGGACCGGGACGGATGAACACTGAAGCTTTCTTT. Translating gives CASGPGRMNTEAFF.

DNA for the CDR3: TGTGCCTGGAATGATAACAGCTATAATTCACCCCTCCACTTT. It specifies CAWNDNSYNSPLHF. V usage is TRBV30 and J usage is TRBJ1-6; D ambiguous. V gave up 4 bases and J gave up 3 bases, with 10 bases separating them. This CDR3 contains 14 residues. Germline V lookup: CDR1 GTSNPN, CDR2 SVGIG (reference sequence).

This clone was seen a single time. The rearrangement joins TRBV9 to TRBJ2-2, with 9 bases matching TRBD1. The V gene end was trimmed by 3 bases and the J gene end by 6 bases; junction bases not matched to a gene: 12. Germline assignment: CDR1 SGDLS and CDR2 YYNGEE. The CDR3 length is 17 residues. The CDR3 is CASSEGVWDRAPGELFF. In DNA, the CDR3 is TGTGCCAGCAGCGAGGGGGTGTGGGACAGGGCCCCCGGGGAGCTGTTTTTT.

V usage is TRBV7-9 and J usage is TRBJ1-2; D is undetermined. The germline V gene encodes CDR1 SEHNR and CDR2 FQNEAQ (reference sequence). The ends were cut back, 8 bases at V and 7 bases at J, with 20 bases in the middle. CDR3 length: 14 amino acids. For the CDR3, the DNA is TGTGCCAGCCTTTCCCAGGAATCGCGAGCTGGCTACACCTTC. This gives the protein CASLSQESRAGYTF.

The gene calls are TRBV7-3 and TRBJ2-1, with a weak D call TRBD1 (6 bases). Germline loops: CDR1 SGHTA, CDR2 FQGTGA. The CDR3 contains 15 residues. V lost 5 bases, J lost 6 bases, and 17 bases lay in between. CDR3 amino acids: CASSPTGTKLNEQFF. The CDR3 coding sequence is TGTGCCAGCAGCCCAACCGGGACAAAGCTCAATGAGCAGTTCTTC.

The genes are TRBV7-2 and TRBJ2-7, with TRBD2 matching over 14 bases. The CDR3 sequence is 15 residues long. Germline V gene lookup returns CDR1 SGHTA and CDR2 FQGNSA. Trimming removed 2 bases from V and 7 bases from J; junction bases left unmatched: 4. CDR3 protein: CASSLRLAGGGEQYF. CDR3 coding DNA: TGTGCCAGCAGCTTACGACTAGCGGGAGGGGGAGAGCAGTACTTC. Drawing the rest from reference TRBV7-2 and TRBJ2-7, the complete variable domain is GAGVSQSPSNKVTEKGKDVELRCDPISGHTALYWYRQSLGQGLEFLIYFQGNSAPDKSGLPSDRFSAERTGGSVSTLTIQRTQQEDSAVYLCASSLRLAGGGEQYFGPGTRLTVT.

The chain uses TRBV30 and TRBJ1-6, with D perhaps TRBD1 (5 bases). Germline V gene sequence: CDR1 GTSNPN, CDR2 SVGIG (reference sequence). V was shortened by 0 bases and J by 7 bases, with 16 bases between the two germline ends. This CDR3 has 16 amino acids. The CDR3 loop is CAWSVLLTGGNSPLHF. In DNA form, the CDR3 reads TGTGCCTGGAGTGTACTACTCACCGGGGGGAATTCACCCCTCCACTTT.

The chain joins TRBV29-1 to TRBJ2-7, with 8 bases lining up with TRBD1. CDR1 and CDR2 from the germline V gene are SQVTM and ANQGSEA. This CDR3 is 13 amino acids long. Unmatched junction bases numbered 8, after V lost 7 bases and J lost 3 bases. The CDR3 region is CSALIDRGYEQYF. DNA of the CDR3: TGCAGCGCTCTTATCGACAGGGGCTACGAGCAGTACTTC.

This chain joins TRBV4-2 and TRBJ2-1; D gene ambiguous. There are 15 residues in the CDR3. V was shortened by 1 base and J by 9 bases, with 16 bases between the two germline ends. Germline assignment: CDR1 LGHNA and CDR2 YNFKEQ. The CDR3 sequence: CASSQGQQRPLEQFF. The CDR3 DNA reads as TGTGCCAGCAGCCAAGGGCAACAACGGCCCCTTGAGCAGTTCTTC.

V usage is TRBV5-1 and J usage is TRBJ2-1, with 11 positions matching TRBD2. In germline, CDR1 is SGHRS, CDR2 YFSETQ. V lost 4 bases, J lost 2 bases, and 11 bases stayed unmatched. The CDR3 consists of 18 residues. CDR3: CASSATSGGPKTYNEQFF. The CDR3 DNA is TGCGCCAGCAGCGCAACTAGCGGGGGTCCCAAAACCTACAATGAGCAGTTCTTC.

The V gene is TRBV7-3, the J gene TRBJ1-2; 11 positions match TRBD1. Germline trimming cut 5 bases from V and 4 bases from J; bases unmatched to any gene: 3. CDR3 size: 14 residues. Germline lookup yields CDR1 SGHTA and CDR2 FQGTGA. The CDR3, as DNA: TGTGCCAGCAGCCCCGGGACAGGGGGCTATGGCTACACCTTC. Its translation is CASSPGTGGYGYTF.